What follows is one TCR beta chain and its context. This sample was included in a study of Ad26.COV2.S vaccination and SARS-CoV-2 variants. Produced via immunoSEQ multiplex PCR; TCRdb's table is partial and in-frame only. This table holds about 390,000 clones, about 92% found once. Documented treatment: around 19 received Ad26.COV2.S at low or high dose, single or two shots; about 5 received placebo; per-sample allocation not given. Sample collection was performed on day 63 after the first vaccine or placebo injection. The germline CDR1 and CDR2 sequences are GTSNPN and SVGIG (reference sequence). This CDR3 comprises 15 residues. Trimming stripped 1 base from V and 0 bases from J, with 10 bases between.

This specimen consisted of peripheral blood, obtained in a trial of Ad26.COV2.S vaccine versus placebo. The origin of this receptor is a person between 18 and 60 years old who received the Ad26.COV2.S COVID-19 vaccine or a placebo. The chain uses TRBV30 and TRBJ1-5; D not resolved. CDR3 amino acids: CAWSGEDLSNQPQHF. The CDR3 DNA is TGTGCCTGGAGTGGAGAGGACCTTAGCAATCAGCCCCAGCATTTT.